The rows below give T cell receptor beta chains drawn from one sample of a study of shared clonotypes between healthy human individuals. TCRdb's table, derived via immunoSEQ multiplex PCR, lists solely in-frame clones and lacks some. This repertoire shows about 2.1 million clones, 85% to 95% found once; its top ten account for 1.5% to 2%. Sequencing input: naive CD8+ T cells from PBMCs. These receptors were collected from a man between 18 and 35 years old in good health. Some clones in this sample may be carry-over from other donors' samples. The CDR3 runs from the conserved cysteine through the conserved F or W. The D gene is left open where the match is weak. Only some rows state a clone size, as once, few, many or a class for expanded clones.

J: TRBJ2-7
V: TRBV28
size: NA
D: TRBD1
DNA: TGTGCCAGCAGCCCCTGGGGGGGACAGGGGGCCTACGAGCAGTACTTC
CDR3: CASSPWGGQGAYEQYF

J: TRBJ2-7
V: TRBV15
size: NA
D: NA
DNA: TGTGCCACCCGGCAGGGGCCCACCTACGAGCAGTACTTC
CDR3: CATRQGPTYEQYF

J: TRBJ1-2
V: TRBV7-9
size: NA
D: NA
DNA: TGTGCCAGCAGCTTGGATCGAGGCTACACCTTC
CDR3: CASSLDRGYTF

J: TRBJ1-4
V: TRBV28
size: NA
D: NA
DNA: TGTGCCAGCAGCGAACCATCCGTCAGGTCTGGAACTAATGAAAAACTGTTTTTT
CDR3: CASSEPSVRSGTNEKLFF

J: TRBJ1-2
V: TRBV4-1
size: NA
D: NA
DNA: TGCGCCAGCAGCCAAGATGGCAGGGCGTGGTATGGCTACACCTTC
CDR3: CASSQDGRAWYGYTF

J: TRBJ1-2
V: TRBV5-8
size: NA
D: NA
DNA: TGTGCCAGCAGCTTGGGCTATGGCTACACCTTC
CDR3: CASSLGYGYTF

J: TRBJ2-7
V: TRBV6-5
size: NA
D: NA
DNA: TGTGCCAGCAGTTACTCGAACATCGAGCAGTACTTC
CDR3: CASSYSNIEQYF

J: TRBJ2-1
V: TRBV12-5
size: NA
D: NA
DNA: TGTGCTAGTGGTTTGGTACAAGGCGAGGGAGTCCCCTACAATGAGCAGTTCTTC
CDR3: CASGLVQGEGVPYNEQFF

J: TRBJ2-7
V: TRBV11-2
size: NA
D: TRBD1
DNA: TGTGCCAGCAGCTGGGCCGGGACAGGGGCCGAGCAGTACTTC
CDR3: CASSWAGTGAEQYF

J: TRBJ2-1
V: TRBV13
size: NA
D: TRBD2
DNA: TGTGCCAGCAGCTCGTATCGACTAGCGCCTTCCTACAATGAGCAGTTCTTC
CDR3: CASSSYRLAPSYNEQFF

J: TRBJ2-1
V: TRBV5-1
size: NA
D: NA
DNA: TGCGCCAGCAGCTTGACAGGGGAGCAGTTCTTC
CDR3: CASSLTGEQFF

J: TRBJ2-7
V: TRBV11-2
size: NA
D: NA
DNA: TGTGCCAGCAGCTTAGCCCCCCCTGGGTCCTACGAGCAGTACTTC
CDR3: CASSLAPPGSYEQYF

J: TRBJ1-2
V: TRBV19
size: NA
D: NA
DNA: TGTGCCAGTAGTATAGATTCTTACGGCAGTATGACCCCCAACTATGGCTACACCTTC
CDR3: CASSIDSYGSMTPNYGYTF

J: TRBJ2-7
V: TRBV7-8
size: NA
D: NA
DNA: TGTGCCAGCAGACACGCCGGGACCGACTACGAGCAGTACTTC
CDR3: CASRHAGTDYEQYF

J: TRBJ2-7
V: TRBV28
size: NA
D: TRBD2
DNA: TGTGCCAGCAGTCCTTTAGCGGGGAGCTCCTACGAGCAGTACTTC
CDR3: CASSPLAGSSYEQYF

J: TRBJ1-1
V: TRBV7-9
size: few
D: NA
DNA: TGTGCCAGCACCAACCAGCGGGGGGTCTCTGAAGCTTTCTTT
CDR3: CASTNQRGVSEAFF

J: TRBJ1-2
V: TRBV5-1
size: NA
D: TRBD1
DNA: TGCGCCAGCAGCTTTCGGGGACAGGGGGCCTTTGACTATGGCTACACCTTC
CDR3: CASSFRGQGAFDYGYTF

J: TRBJ1-4
V: TRBV7-9
size: NA
D: TRBD1
DNA: TGTGCCAGCAGCTCCCTGGACAGGGGGCATATGGATGAAAAACTGTTTTTT
CDR3: CASSSLDRGHMDEKLFF

J: TRBJ2-3
V: TRBV12-5
size: NA
D: TRBD1
DNA: TGTGCTAGTGGTTTCTCCCGGGACAGGGGAACAGATACGCAGTATTTT
CDR3: CASGFSRDRGTDTQYF

J: TRBJ2-5
V: TRBV7-6
size: once
D: TRBD1
DNA: TGTGCCAGCAGCTCCTTGATCAGGGGGCAAGAGACCCAGTACTTC
CDR3: CASSSLIRGQETQYF

J: TRBJ2-1
V: TRBV7-2
size: NA
D: TRBD2
DNA: TGTGCCAGCAGCTCCCTAGCGGGAGGGCCATACAATGAGCAGTTCTTC
CDR3: CASSSLAGGPYNEQFF

J: TRBJ2-1
V: TRBV6-1
size: NA
D: TRBD1
DNA: TGTGCCAGCAGTGGCCTGGGACAGGGGGTCTCCTACAATGAGCAGTTCTTC
CDR3: CASSGLGQGVSYNEQFF

J: TRBJ1-1
V: TRBV2
size: NA
D: TRBD1
DNA: TGTGCCAGCAGTCCTCGGACAGGGGTGAACACTGAAGCTTTCTTT
CDR3: CASSPRTGVNTEAFF

J: TRBJ2-1
V: TRBV7-8
size: NA
D: NA
DNA: TGTGCCAGCAGTAATACAGGAGGCCCCTACAATGAGCAGTTCTTC
CDR3: CASSNTGGPYNEQFF

J: TRBJ2-7
V: TRBV15
size: NA
D: TRBD2
DNA: TGTGCCACCAGCAGAGATGCGGGAGGGACCTACGAGCAGTACTTC
CDR3: CATSRDAGGTYEQYF

J: TRBJ1-1
V: TRBV5-8
size: NA
D: NA
DNA: TGTGCCAGCAGCCAACGGGGGGCGAGGGCTTTCTTT
CDR3: CASSQRGARAFF

J: TRBJ2-7
V: TRBV28
size: NA
D: NA
DNA: TGTGCCAGCAGTTTACTGCAGGTCCGGTCCTACGAGCAGTACTTC
CDR3: CASSLLQVRSYEQYF

J: TRBJ1-1
V: TRBV11-1
size: NA
D: NA
DNA: TGTGCCAGCAGCTTGAAGGGGGACCGGGACGGCACTGAAGCTTTCTTT
CDR3: CASSLKGDRDGTEAFF

J: TRBJ1-5
V: TRBV4-1
size: NA
D: NA
DNA: TGCGCCAGCAGCCTCGGGGGGAATAGCAATCAGCCCCAGCATTTT
CDR3: CASSLGGNSNQPQHF

J: TRBJ2-2
V: TRBV6-6
size: NA
D: NA
DNA: TGTGCCAGCAGTTACTCCAACACCGGGGAGCTGTTTTTT
CDR3: CASSYSNTGELFF

J: TRBJ2-3
V: TRBV9
size: NA
D: TRBD2
DNA: TGTGCCAGCAGCGTATCCCGACTAGCGGACACAGATACGCAGTATTTT
CDR3: CASSVSRLADTDTQYF

J: TRBJ2-5
V: TRBV14
size: NA
D: NA
DNA: TGTGCCAGCAGCCAAGGGTTCCAAGAGACCCAGTACTTC
CDR3: CASSQGFQETQYF

J: TRBJ1-5
V: TRBV19
size: NA
D: TRBD1
DNA: TGTGCCAGTAGCAGGGACAGGGAGGGTTTTGGCAATCAGCCCCAGCATTTT
CDR3: CASSRDREGFGNQPQHF

J: TRBJ2-7
V: TRBV27
size: NA
D: NA
DNA: TGTGCCAGCAGTCTCACCTTCGGACATAGCTCCTACGAGCAGTACTTC
CDR3: CASSLTFGHSSYEQYF

J: TRBJ1-1
V: TRBV6-5
size: NA
D: NA
DNA: TGTGCCAGCAGTTACTCGGAGGGGAGGACTGAAGCTTTCTTT
CDR3: CASSYSEGRTEAFF

J: TRBJ2-1
V: TRBV5-4
size: NA
D: NA
DNA: TGTGCCAGCAGCGCGGAAAGGTATAGCATTGAGCAGTTCTTC
CDR3: CASSAERYSIEQFF

J: TRBJ1-4
V: TRBV27
size: NA
D: NA
DNA: TGTGCCAGCAGTCCACAGGGACTATTTAATGGGAAACTGTTTTTT
CDR3: CASSPQGLFNGKLFF

J: TRBJ2-7
V: TRBV5-6
size: NA
D: NA
DNA: TGTGCCAGCAGCCCCGAAGGGGCAGTCTACGAGCAGTACTTC
CDR3: CASSPEGAVYEQYF

J: TRBJ2-7
V: TRBV27
size: NA
D: NA
DNA: TGTGCCAGCAGTTTATCCCGGGACTACGAGCAGTACTTC
CDR3: CASSLSRDYEQYF

J: TRBJ2-7
V: TRBV4-2
size: NA
D: NA
DNA: TGTGCCAGCAGCCACGGGGTTTATTCCTACGAGCAGTACTTC
CDR3: CASSHGVYSYEQYF

J: TRBJ2-7
V: TRBV29-1
size: once
D: NA
DNA: TGCAGCGTTTTACCGGGAGCATCAAACGAGCAGTACTTC
CDR3: CSVLPGASNEQYF

J: TRBJ1-4
V: TRBV28
size: NA
D: NA
DNA: TGTGCCAGCAGACGCAGAGGTTCTAATGAAAAACTGTTTTTT
CDR3: CASRRRGSNEKLFF

J: TRBJ1-2
V: TRBV4-1
size: NA
D: TRBD1
DNA: TGCGCCAGCAGCCGGACAGGCCTCGAACAGGGCTACACCTTC
CDR3: CASSRTGLEQGYTF

J: TRBJ1-5
V: TRBV4-2
size: NA
D: TRBD1
DNA: TGTGCCAGCAGCCAAGTTCGACGGGACAGAAATCAGCCCCAGCATTTT
CDR3: CASSQVRRDRNQPQHF

J: TRBJ2-3
V: TRBV5-1
size: NA
D: NA
DNA: TGCGCCAGCAGCTCGTGGGGCGATACGCAGTATTTT
CDR3: CASSSWGDTQYF

J: TRBJ1-1
V: TRBV7-3
size: NA
D: NA
DNA: TGTGCCAGCAGCTTGGGGCAGGGTTTCGGCACTGAAGCTTTCTTT
CDR3: CASSLGQGFGTEAFF

J: TRBJ1-2
V: TRBV5-6
size: NA
D: NA
DNA: TGTGCCAGCACCGGGGGGTGGTTAGGTGGCTACACCTTC
CDR3: CASTGGWLGGYTF

J: TRBJ1-2
V: TRBV4-1
size: NA
D: NA
DNA: TGCGCCAGCAGCCAGGCGAAAGCGAACTATGGCTACACCTTC
CDR3: CASSQAKANYGYTF

J: TRBJ1-2
V: TRBV6-4
size: NA
D: NA
DNA: TGTGCCAGCATAGAAGGGGACTATGGCTACACCTTC
CDR3: CASIEGDYGYTF